A selection of T cell receptor beta chains follows, all from one sample in a study of graft-versus-host responses after intestinal transplantation. Measured with immunoSEQ multiplex PCR; TCRdb has only the in-frame clones, and not every one. The data show about 17,000 clones, with 75% to 85% seen just once and about 18% held by the top ten. Sequenced here: ileum tissue, sampled approximately 110 days after intestinal transplant. The source of these receptors is a human patient who received an intestinal transplant, so some T cells may come from the graft donor. Each CDR3 is given with its conserved first and last residue. The D gene is left open where the match is weak. A clone size is listed for some rows: how often the clone was seen (once, few, many), or a class if it is expanded.

clone size	V gene	J gene	CDR3 length	D gene	CDR3 DNA	CDR3 protein
NA	TRBV7-3	TRBJ2-7	14	TRBD1	TGTGCCAGCAGCCGGACAGGGAGCTCCTACGAGCAGTACTTC	CASSRTGSSYEQYF
NA	TRBV28	TRBJ2-1	15	TRBD2	TGTGCCAGCGGCGCGAGGGGCGGGAGAGACTATGAGCAGTTCTTC	CASGARGGRDYEQFF
NA	TRBV5-6	TRBJ1-5	14	NA	TGTGCCAGCAGCTTCGGACTGGGACGCCAGCCCCAGCATTTT	CASSFGLGRQPQHF
NA	TRBV5-4	TRBJ2-7	12	NA	TGTGCCAGCAGCGTCAAGGACTACGAGCAGTACTTC	CASSVKDYEQYF
NA	TRBV21-1	TRBJ1-2	17	NA	TGTGCCAGCAGTAAGCGGGACAGGGCAAGTCTTAACTATGGCTACACCTTC	CASSKRDRASLNYGYTF
NA	TRBV7-7	TRBJ2-5	17	TRBD2	TGTGCCAGCAGCTTAAGGCTAGCGGGAGTGGGGGAAGAGACCCAGTACTTC	CASSLRLAGVGEETQYF
NA	TRBV2	TRBJ1-5	14	NA	TGTGCCAGCAGTGTTTGGGGAGGCAATCAGCCCCAGCATTTT	CASSVWGGNQPQHF
NA	TRBV4-2	TRBJ2-6	18	TRBD1	TGTGCCAGCAGCCAAGGACAGGGGGTAGATGCTGGGGCCAACGTCCTGACTTTC	CASSQGQGVDAGANVLTF
NA	TRBV4-1	TRBJ1-4	15	NA	TGCGCCAGCAGCCAAGGACTCAGGGCCTATGAAAAACTGTTTTTT	CASSQGLRAYEKLFF
once	TRBV5-6	TRBJ1-1	13	NA	TGTGCCAGCAGCGTTGGGTTGAACACTGAAGCTTTCTTT	CASSVGLNTEAFF
NA	TRBV5-1	TRBJ1-2	16	NA	TGCGCCAGCAGCTTGGACGTCGGCAGGTGGGACTATGGCTACACCTTC	CASSLDVGRWDYGYTF
few	TRBV7-3	TRBJ2-7	16	NA	TGTGCCAGCAGCCCGAGGGGCGAGGGATCCGCCTACGAGCAGTACTTC	CASSPRGEGSAYEQYF
NA	TRBV11-3	TRBJ1-4	15	TRBD1	TGTGCCAGCAGCCCCACGACAGGGAGTAATGAAAAACTGTTTTTT	CASSPTTGSNEKLFF
NA	TRBV5-4	TRBJ2-5	16	NA	TGTGCCAGCAGCTTGGGCCCGCCGACTAGGAAGGAGACCCAGTACTTC	CASSLGPPTRKETQYF
NA	TRBV5-8	TRBJ2-1	15	TRBD2	TGTGCCAGCAGCCATGGACTAGCGGGAGGAGATGAGCAGTTCTTC	CASSHGLAGGDEQFF
NA	TRBV7-9	TRBJ2-1	11	NA	TGTGCCAGCAGCATCGACAATGAGCAGTTCTTC	CASSIDNEQFF
NA	TRBV19	TRBJ1-1	13	NA	TGTGCCAGTAGTTTCACAGAGAACACTGAAGCTTTCTTT	CASSFTENTEAFF
few	TRBV7-4	TRBJ1-2	16	NA	TGTGCCAGCAGCTCCCCGGGCCCAGCGGAGGACTATGGCTACACCTTC	CASSSPGPAEDYGYTF
NA	TRBV4-3	TRBJ1-1	16	TRBD1	TGCGCCAGCAGCCAAGATCTTGTAGGGGGCTGGACTGAAGCTTTCTTT	CASSQDLVGGWTEAFF
NA	TRBV20-1	TRBJ2-5	11	TRBD2	TGCAGTGCACTAGCGGGAGAGACCCAGTACTTC	CSALAGETQYF
once	TRBV23-1	TRBJ1-5	19	TRBD1	TGCGCCAGCAGTCATAGAGTAGAGAGACAGGGGGTAAGCAATCAGCCCCAGCATTTT	CASSHRVERQGVSNQPQHF
NA	TRBV4-1	TRBJ2-7	13	NA	TGCGCCAGCAGGCCCCCGGGAACGGACGAGCAGTACTTC	CASRPPGTDEQYF